Detailed here is one T cell receptor (beta chain). Its antigen has not been determined. Per-base quality was not reported, and no clone a single base away is much larger than it. This sample was included in a study of CD8 T cell repertoires and HIV-1 epitope variants (dated by TCRdb to between 2020 and 2021). Study-level background: In separate culture wells, T cells were stimulated with each of twenty-five peptides that represented autologous and known Gag and Nef epitope variants. Control conditions included a CMV, EBV and flu peptide pool, the Ebola AY9 epitope as negative control, and a no-peptide well. The epitopes tested were three Gag epitope families plus Nef HW9 and YT9. Using the EasySep Human T Cell Enrichment Kit, T cells were enriched and then co-cultured with an equal number of autologous T cell-negative cells acting as antigen-presenting cells. Cultures ran for around 10 days in IMDM with gentamicin, with half-media changes on days 3 and 7 adding IL-2, IL-7 and IL-15. A 1M T cell aliquot was kept as an uncultured baseline condition, separate from the approximately 83 T cell cultures. A total of more than 75 T cell cultures were run, with each culture condition done in triplicate except for one peptide, which was done in duplicate. Summary of the overall study and its limitations: The Nef KF9 family was recognized by five clonotypes and the HW9 family by one, and no responses to the TAALDMSHF plasma variant were observed. The study identified eight to ten antigen-specific TCR beta clonotypes, more than five of which appeared to be cross-reactive for autologous or known escape epitope variants. The assay identified only TCR beta chains and indicated proliferation to antigen, not T cell function or cytokine profile.

For this chain, trimming is 3 bases at the V end and 5 bases at the J end, and the number of junction bases without a gene match is 2. The CDR3 spans 13 residues, from the cysteine through the phenylalanine. The kept DNA is CDR3 alone, 39 bases in frame from the first base. CDR1 and CDR2 were assigned from the germline V gene as SQVTM and ANQGSEA. Sequencing of TCR beta CDR3 regions was performed at survey depth on the immunoSEQ platform. The QIAamp DNA micro kit was used to extract genomic DNA from every cultured and uncultured CD8+ T cell population. The authors processed their data as follows. Any sample with under 5,000 productive reads was excluded, and this exclusion removed about 6% of the roughly 80 cultures stimulated with HIV peptides. Sequences were trimmed to CDR3 by a MANAFEST web app, and nonproductive sequences, CDR3s under 5 amino acids, and sequences not starting with C or ending with F/W were removed. To count as antigen-specific, a clonotype had to be expanded in at least 2 of 3 replicates compared with the no-peptide control at FDR 0.01, and only within one epitope family. A specific clonotype also had to show a frequency at least fivefold higher than in wells stimulated with peptides from other epitope families. As stored in TCRdb, this immuneACCESS dataset retains in-frame rearrangements with V and J assigned. A fraction of the clones does not appear; measured against another copy, unresolved V genes explain less than half of the discrepancy, and the remainder lacks a known reason. The V and J calls and clone size come from that table; D and trimming were worked out from the DNA. The sample records more than 85,000 clones, roughly 80% of which are singletons. The top ten clonotypes cover roughly 25% of the sample.

The EasySep Human CD8+ T Cell Enrichment Kit was used on day 10 to isolate CD8+ T cells from every culture. The specimen sequenced was uncultured baseline CD8+ T cells from peripheral blood mononuclear cells (PBMCs). The chain was built from TRBV29-1 and TRBJ2-2; 8 central bases correspond to TRBD1. The clonotype originates from a male donor with HIV. The DNA is TGCAGCGTTGACAGGGGGCGAACCGGGGAGCTGTTTTTT. Translated, this is CSVDRGRTGELFF.